This TCR beta chain derives from a study of cytomegalovirus exposure and HLA in healthy donors (dated by TCRdb to about 2017). For the study in its entirety: An earlier analysis of 550 to 700 of the donors reported 250 to 350 Gb of sequence data and about 100 million unique TCR beta sequences from 150 million to 200 million T cells. The study used immunosequencing to profile the T cell repertoires of approximately 640 subjects and linked those repertoires to cytomegalovirus serostatus. Every discovery cohort repertoire had been produced on one sequencing platform. The aim of the study was to test whether cataloging public T cell receptors could identify signatures of past pathogen exposure. Rather than drawing on any new phenotypic data, the later analysis identified candidate immune exposures from TCR beta sequences and the way those sequences occurred across donors. In a later genetic analysis, genome-wide SNP genotypes for 398 of the 666 donors were used, and that subset was treated as a discovery cohort. To predict cytomegalovirus infection status, the study brought together high-throughput TCR immunosequencing, statistical association of individual TCRs with disease status, and machine learning. Besides the first cohort of under 700 subjects, a separate validation cohort made up of 120 different subjects was used. Across about 370 genotyped donors of the cohort, an average of about 240,000 unique TCR beta nucleotide sequences per donor were sequenced, and 15% to 20% of those sequences were non-productive. To decide whether each TCR beta V gene segment behaved as functional or pseudogenic, an earlier analysis of some 600 of the donors relied on high-throughput TCR beta sequencing. A handful of DR-DQ haplotypes were handled as single units for association and clustering because linkage in the cohort was strong. Both class I and class II loci were covered by HLA typing, at four-digit resolution. Of the 350 to 400 genotyped donors, over 65% fell in the genetic ancestry cluster associated with self-reported Caucasian donors. Typing coverage differed by locus: A, B, C, DRB1 and DQB1 were typed in about 620-630 donors, DQA1 in about 510, DPA1 in 606, and DPB1 in 450 to 490. An early release that covered 500 to 800 HLA-typed donors contained approximately 290 gigabases of sequencing data and some 87 million unique TCR sequences. Donor age, sex, ethnicity and CMV serostatus were compiled together with the repertoire data. To study patterns of TCR occurrence, a later analysis re-analyzed previously published TCR beta repertoires from more than 550 donors and added high-resolution HLA genotyping. Results the study describes overall, beyond this receptor: The 87-base-pair reads could not distinguish some IMGT-functional V segments, including TRBV6-2 and TRBV6-3, so those segments were excluded. A few of the identified cytomegalovirus-associated TCR beta chains were confirmed in vitro to be specific for cytomegalovirus antigens. The cohort was sequenced for TCR beta chains only, and without alpha or paired-chain data the features that could be detected were limited. HLA typing was unavailable for some donors at each locus, so association tests used only the typed subset. In an earlier analysis of around 600 of the donors, most TCR beta V segments were observed in productive rearrangements about 90% or about 30% of the time, broadly matching IMGT annotations. A later analysis found that most CMV-associated TCR beta chains appeared HLA-restricted, with HLA associations seemingly driven largely by CMV exposure. Sequencing depth was assumed to be roughly uniform across donors in the presence/absence analyses, though that assumption may not hold. In a later analysis, HLA-associated TCR beta chains showed more clonal expansion and lower generation probabilities than non-associated chains that were equally common. A group of highly shared sequence variants was considered likely to be a technical artifact of the sequencing pipeline. A later analysis associated around 16,000 TCR beta sequences with specific HLA alleles at a false discovery rate of 0.05. The authors suggested that the approach could potentially be generalized to other disease states and immunological phenotypes. According to a later analysis, parvovirus B19, influenza, CMV and Epstein-Barr virus appeared linked to several top co-occurrence clusters. A later analysis found that TCR association rates varied across HLA loci, with DRB1 alleles showing the most associated TCRs and HLA-C alleles the fewest. The earlier analysis of fewer than 750 of the donors excluded about 16 rarely observed V segments, including chromosome 9 orphons, because counts were too low. While some public TCRs were present in many individuals, most TCR sequences turned up only very rarely across donors. Correlated functional status among segregating V segments might reflect linkage disequilibrium, but an unknown experimental factor could not be ruled out. An association between a missense DCLRE1C variant and V-gene and J-gene trimming of TCR beta chains was found in a later genetic analysis and replicated in an independent cohort. When HLA alleles, especially DR and DQ, strongly co-occurred, TCR associations were difficult to assign to individual alleles. The study gave a list of some 150 TCR beta chains associated with cytomegalovirus. A further reported finding was that TCR beta sequences accurately predicted the HLA-A and HLA-B alleles for most subjects in the first cohort. For the cohort, immune exposure information was limited to CMV serostatus. Compared with the roughly 600-donor mean, donors in an Asian-associated ancestry cluster had fewer N-insertions in productive TCRs, according to a later genetic analysis. In both the original and validation cohorts, the classifier was reported to diagnose cytomegalovirus status with high specificity and sensitivity.

The library was built by means of the immunoSEQ multiplex PCR assay. For the multiplex PCR, a mixture combining 60 forward primers for TCR Vbeta segments and 13 reverse primers for TCR Jbeta segments was used. A multiplex PCR assay on genomic DNA amplified the CDR3 region of rearranged TCR beta genes. The amplified TCR beta libraries were sequenced on the Illumina HiSeq System as 87-base-pair reads. The published analysis was carried out like this. In a later analysis, tens of millions of unique TCR beta chains were counted across the 500 to 850 repertoires, and about 9.9 million of these chains were shared by at least two donors. To remove PCR and sequencing errors, raw reads were error-corrected and collapsed into unique sequences using a nearest-neighbor algorithm that merged closely related sequences. To assign V, D and J gene segments, CDR3 sequences were aligned to IMGT reference sequences. For a sequence to be retained, a match of at least six nucleotides was required to both a V gene segment and a J gene segment. A rearrangement counted as productive if the CDR3 had no stop codons and remained in frame with V and J, and every other rearrangement counted as non-productive. Following IMGT convention, CDR3 was defined as the stretch from the second conserved V-encoded cysteine up to the conserved J-encoded phenylalanine. In an earlier analysis of 587 of the donors, sequences lacking an unambiguous match to a single V gene segment were excluded. In an earlier analysis of several hundred of the donors, V segments were called functional above 56.7% productive rearrangements and were called segregating when the between-donor standard deviation exceeded 5%. To diagnose cytomegalovirus status from the catalog of TCR beta chain sequences, a statistical classification framework was built. In a later analysis, TCR nucleotide sequences were compared against IMGT/GENE-DB human TR gene sequences so that V and J genes could be assigned. A later analysis assigned CDR3 sequences and most-parsimonious VDJ recombination scenarios with the TCRdist pipeline. In a later analysis, each TCR beta chain was defined by its CDR3 amino acid sequence together with its V-gene family, and reads without a unique V-gene family were excluded. A later analysis removed several hundred highly shared, low-generation-probability nucleotide sequences to deal with suspected cross-contamination and a sequencing artifact. In a later analysis, a clonal expansion index for each public chain was calculated from normalized within-repertoire ranks of inferred template counts. In a later analysis, generation probabilities were computed using a VDJ recombination model fitted to out-of-frame rearrangements, and the results were checked against IGoR. Hypergeometric tests were used in a later analysis to score TCR-TCR, TCR-HLA and TCR-CMV co-occurrence, with a repertoire-size bias correction applied to the TCR pairs. In a later analysis, false discovery rates were estimated by permuting HLA or CMV assignments 20 times. In a later analysis, co-occurring TCRs were grouped using DBSCAN, and TCRdist sequence similarity was added for clustering within HLA-allele-positive subsets. Repertoires with fewer than 30,000 or more than 120,000 public chains were left out of co-occurrence clustering, as were a few repertoires with anomalous nucleotide sharing. TCRdb obtained this table from immuneACCESS and retained in-frame rearrangements with V and J assigned. These tables miss some clones; where compared with another copy, unresolved V genes account for less than half of the shortfall, and the remainder is unexplained. V and J calls and clone size are given by that table; D and trimming were obtained from the DNA. A total of over 130,000 clones appear in this sample, over 75% of them only once. In total, the top ten clones hold 1.2% of the sample.

The cohort comprised around 690 healthy bone marrow donors. At the time of sampling, every cohort member was nominally healthy, though immune exposures that went unrecorded were likely present. The donor was CMV seronegative and belonged to the group of over 350 seronegative cohort members. Every donor gave a peripheral blood sample, and the peripheral blood mononuclear cells from that sample were used for TCR beta sequencing. The Qiagen DNeasy Blood Extraction Kit was used to extract genomic DNA from the blood cell samples. Its CDR3 holds 13 amino acids, cysteine through phenylalanine. Only the CDR3 portion is preserved as DNA: 39 bases, with reading frame beginning at the first base. Germline trimming amounts to 5 bases on V and 5 bases on J, with 3 as the count of junction bases outside the gene matches. From a lookup of the germline V gene (reference sequence), CDR1 and CDR2 are MNHEY and SMNVEV.

To note about this clone: Its antigen is currently not known. No base-level quality is on record; no much larger clone is a single base apart.

This chain is built from TRBV27 and TRBJ2-5; a stretch of 9 junction bases matches TRBD1. Sequencing input: PBMCs. This receptor was identified in a female donor in good health and CMV-seronegative. The CDR3 protein: CASSADRGETQYF. The DNA sequence is TGTGCCAGCAGTGCCGACAGGGGGGAGACCCAGTACTTC.